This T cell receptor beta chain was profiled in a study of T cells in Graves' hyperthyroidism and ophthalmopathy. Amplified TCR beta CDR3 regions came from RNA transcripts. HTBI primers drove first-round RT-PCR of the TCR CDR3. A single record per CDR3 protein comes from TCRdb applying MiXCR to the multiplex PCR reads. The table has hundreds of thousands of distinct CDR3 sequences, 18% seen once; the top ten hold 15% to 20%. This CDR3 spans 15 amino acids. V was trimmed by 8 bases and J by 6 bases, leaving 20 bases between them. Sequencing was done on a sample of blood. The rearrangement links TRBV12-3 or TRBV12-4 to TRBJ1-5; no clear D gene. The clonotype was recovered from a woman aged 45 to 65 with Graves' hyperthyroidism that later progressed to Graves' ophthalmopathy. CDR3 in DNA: TGTGCCAGCGTTACCGGTGACTTTCGTCTTCAGCCCCAGCATTTT. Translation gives CASVTGDFRLQPQHF.